This note documents a single T cell receptor beta chain sequence. J gave up 2 bases and V 9 bases, and 6 bases lay outside the gene matches. Germline-derived CDR1 and CDR2 are LNHDA and SQIVND (reference sequence). The CDR3 runs 15 residues. Measured with immunoSEQ multiplex PCR; TCRdb has only the in-frame clones, and not every one. In the table there are roughly 150,000 clones, approximately 83% of which are singletons. This entry comes from a study of blood T cell repertoires in COVID-19. The origin of this receptor is a man between 65 and 79 years old with active or convalescent COVID-19. The sequencing input was peripheral blood. The chain is built from TRBV19 and TRBJ2-5, with TRBD2 identical over 13 bases. The CDR3 sequence: CASSGLAGAQETQYF. The DNA of the CDR3 is TGTGCCAGCTCCGGACTAGCGGGGGCACAAGAGACCCAGTACTTC.